The 15 T cell receptor beta chains given below trace back to one sample, sequenced in a study of beta chain features in type 1 diabetes. Study-wide results and limits: All four CD4+ subsets of Type 1 diabetes patients contained TCRB CDR3s that were moderately but significantly shorter.

Their antigens are not known. TCRB transcripts that were expressed got sequenced, as all of the isolated RNA had been reverse transcribed. Assay used: immunoSEQ multiplex PCR; TCRdb lists only in-frame clones, some missing. Of approximately 270,000 clones in the sample, roughly an eighth were seen once. The sequenced material came from naive CD4+ T cells from blood. These receptors originate from a man aged 30 to 45 with type 1 diabetes.

The rearrangement joins TRBV15 to TRBJ2-6; D is possibly TRBD1 (5 bases). Germline lookup yields CDR1 LNHNV and CDR2 YYDKDF (reference sequence). This CDR3 comprises 16 residues. The V gene lost 0 bases and the J gene lost 4 bases, with 10 bases spanning the gap. The DNA of the CDR3 is TGTGCCACCAGCAGAGATCCAGGGCCGGGGGCCAACGTCCTGACTTTC. As protein: CATSRDPGPGANVLTF.

This clone was seen a handful of times. V gene TRBV5-6 combines with J gene TRBJ2-5; 7 nucleotides agree with TRBD2. Germline V gene sequence: CDR1 SGHDT, CDR2 YYEEEE. After removal of 4 bases from V and 5 bases from J, the junction contained 14 bases not matched to a gene. The CDR3 totals 16 residues. The DNA of the CDR3 is TGTGCCAGCAGCCCGAGCGGGAACGCCGGTGGGGAGACCCAGTACTTC. It encodes CASSPSGNAGGETQYF.

This sequence joins TRBV28 and TRBJ2-7; D is perhaps TRBD1 (5 bases). The CDR3 loop spans 14 amino acids. V shed 5 bases and J shed 5 bases, with 16 bases lying between them. Germline V gene lookup returns CDR1 MDHEN and CDR2 SYDVKM. The CDR3, as DNA: TGTGCCAGCAGTACCCCAGACAGTATCCACGAGCAGTACTTC. This translates into CASSTPDSIHEQYF. The whole variable domain, remainder taken from reference TRBV28 and TRBJ2-7, is DVKVTQSSRYLVKRTGEKVFLECVQDMDHENMFWYRQDPGLGLRLIYFSYDVKMKEKGDIPEGYSVSREKKERFSLILESASTNQTSMYLCASSTPDSIHEQYFGPGTRLTVT.

This sequence joins TRBV29-1 and TRBJ2-7, with TRBD2 matching over 7 bases. V dropped 2 bases and J dropped 0; count of bases not matched to a gene: 7. This CDR3 comprises 15 residues. CDR1 is SQVTM and CDR2 is ANQGSEA in the germline V gene. The DNA of the CDR3 is TGCAGCGTTGAAAGTCTAGCGGCGAGCTCCTACGAGCAGTACTTC. Its protein is CSVESLAASSYEQYF.

A word on this clone: The same CDR3 can be traced to other DNA sequences in this sample. The J gene is TRBJ2-7, the V gene TRBV5-1; 12 positions agree with TRBD2. CDR1 and CDR2 (germline): SGHRS, YFSETQ. The CDR3 runs 16 residues. The J segment lost 1 base and the V segment lost 1 base, leaving 3 bases of the junction unmatched. The CDR3 nucleotides read TGCGCCAGCAGCTTGACCGGGACTAGCGGGTCCTACGAGCAGTACTTC. It translates to CASSLTGTSGSYEQYF.

A word on this clone: A read error is likely, as this CDR3 ends without the conserved phenylalanine or tryptophan. The DNA is left out, because the CDR3 cannot be placed on it with certainty; the CDR3 is given as TCRdb lists it. The rearrangement links TRBV25-1 to TRBJ2-3; TRBD2 is taken as the D call from the table, unchecked against the DNA. Germline V CDR1 and CDR2: MGHDK, SYGVNS. The CDR3 sequence runs 11 residues, both termini included. This CDR3 is CASSDYPGLAS.

This clone was found a few times. The gene calls are TRBV20-1 and TRBJ2-1; D might be TRBD2 (5 bases). The CDR3 contains 11 residues. Trimming took 5 bases from V and 9 from J, leaving 11 bases between them. CDR1 and CDR2 from the germline V gene are DFQATT and SNEGSKA (reference sequence). CDR3 protein: CSAERLGEQFF. The DNA for the CDR3 is TGCAGTGCTGAGCGGCTTGGTGAGCAGTTCTTC.

This clone came up a few times. The gene calls are TRBV11-2 and TRBJ2-2; D perhaps matches TRBD2 (6 bases). V gave up 5 bases and J gave up 3 bases, with 13 bases separating them. Germline V gene lookup returns CDR1 SGHAT and CDR2 FQNNGV. The CDR3 is 15 amino acids. CDR3 nucleotide sequence: TGTGCCAGCAGCCTGGGACTGGCCTACACCGGGGAGCTGTTTTTT. Protein sequence: CASSLGLAYTGELFF.

This clone was seen a few times. This chain joins TRBV5-8 and TRBJ1-1, with D possibly matching TRBD1 (5 bases). Germline V CDR1 and CDR2: SGHTS, YDEGEE. V lost 4 bases and J lost 5, with 15 bases in between. The CDR3 contains 14 residues. The DNA for the CDR3 is TGTGCCAGCAGCGCGACAGCGGGGAGGACTGAAGCTTTCTTT. The encoded protein is CASSATAGRTEAFF. The complete variable domain, with remaining parts taken from reference TRBV5-8 and TRBJ1-1, reads EAGVTQSPTHLIKTRGQQATLRCSPISGHTSVYWYQQALGLGLQFLLWYDEGEERNRGNFPPRFSGRQFPNYSSELNVNALELEDSALYLCASSATAGRTEAFFGQGTRLTVV.

This rearrangement joins TRBV5-4 to TRBJ1-1; the D is unclear. CDR3 size: 13 residues. CDR1 is SGHNT, CDR2 YYREEE, per germline (reference sequence). V was shortened by 1 base and J by 0 bases, with 4 bases between the two germline ends. CDR3 protein: CASSLSVNTEAFF. The CDR3 DNA follows: TGTGCCAGCAGCTTGTCAGTGAACACTGAAGCTTTCTTT.

The chain recombines TRBV28 with TRBJ1-1; 8 bases line up with TRBD1. CDR3 length equals 15 residues. The trim removed 5 bases at V and 1 base at J, leaving 6 bases unmatched. Germline V gene sequence: CDR1 MDHEN, CDR2 SYDVKM. The CDR3 spells CASSSRGRRNTEAFF. The CDR3 DNA follows: TGTGCCAGCAGTAGCAGGGGGCGGCGGAACACTGAAGCTTTCTTT.

This clone was seen more than once but under ten times. The V call is TRBV18, the J call TRBJ2-5; D is perhaps TRBD2 (6 bases). V gave up 6 bases and J gave up 3 bases, with 17 bases separating them. CDR3 length equals 15 residues. From germline, CDR1 is KGHSH and CDR2 LQKENI. CDR3 in amino acids: CASSQDAGWEETQYF. The CDR3 DNA reads as TGTGCCAGCTCGCAAGATGCGGGATGGGAAGAGACCCAGTACTTC.

This clone was seen only a few times. The rearrangement links TRBV9 to TRBJ2-7; D perhaps matches TRBD1 (5 bases). The V gene lost 0 bases and the J gene lost 0 bases, with 10 bases spanning the gap. CDR3 length: 15 residues. Germline V gives CDR1 SGDLS, CDR2 YYNGEE. This CDR3 reads CASSVGVGDSYEQYF. The CDR3 DNA is TGTGCCAGCAGCGTAGGGGTAGGGGACTCCTACGAGCAGTACTTC.

The chain joins TRBV5-4 to TRBJ2-1; 13 bases are shared with TRBD2. The germline gives CDR1 SGHNT, CDR2 YYREEE (reference sequence). This CDR3 has 15 residues. V was clipped by 4 bases and J by 7 bases; unmatched bases: 5. The CDR3 DNA is TGTGCCAGCAGCCGGGGACTAGCGGGGTTTAATGAGCAGTTCTTC. This sequence encodes CASSRGLAGFNEQFF.

The chain recombines TRBV7-2 with TRBJ2-4; the match to TRBD2 covers 12 bases. CDR1 SGHTA and CDR2 FQGNSA come from the germline V gene. J was trimmed by 0 bases and V by 4 bases; bases with no gene match: 1. The CDR3 is 16 amino acids. The CDR3, as DNA: TGTGCCAGCAGCTCGGGACTAGCGGGAGCCAAAAACATTCAGTACTTC. Amino acid sequence: CASSSGLAGAKNIQYF. Supplemented by reference TRBV7-2 and TRBJ2-4, the full variable domain reads GAGVSQSPSNKVTEKGKDVELRCDPISGHTALYWYRQSLGQGLEFLIYFQGNSAPDKSGLPSDRFSAERTGGSVSTLTIQRTQQEDSAVYLCASSSGLAGAKNIQYFGAGTRLSVL.